This passage covers 15 T cell receptor beta chains from one sample sequenced in a study of regulatory T cells in long-lasting Graves disease. Time point here: newly diagnosed GD, antithyroid drugs for less than 3 months. PBMC-derived RNA was used for the TCR library. Arm-PCR of CDR3 regions and iRepertoire HTBI primers were the basis on which TCR beta libraries were built. Each CDR3 protein is one row after TCRdb ran MiXCR on the multiplex PCR reads. The sample includes about 220,000 distinct CDR3 sequences, roughly a fifth of them seen just once. These data were also filed under a second study, of T cells in Graves' hyperthyroidism and ophthalmopathy.

The source was peripheral blood mononuclear cells (PBMCs), collected at new diagnosis, from a patient treated with antithyroid drugs. The receptor set was obtained from a woman aged 30 to 39 with Graves disease.

Many counts were recorded for this clonotype. The chain joins TRBV12-3 or TRBV12-4 to TRBJ1-5, with 7 bases aligning to TRBD1. CDR3 size: 16 residues. V was pared by 3 bases and J by 2 bases, with 7 bases of the junction left unmatched. In nucleotides, the CDR3 is TGTGCCAGCAGTTTTTACACAGGGGAACGCAATCAGCCCCAGCATTTT. This gives the protein CASSFYTGERNQPQHF.

This chain joins TRBV20-1 and TRBJ2-3; D gene unclear. Looked up from germline, CDR1 is DFQATT and CDR2 is SNEGSKA (reference sequence). The CDR3 totals 12 residues. The chain's CDR3 is CSHKESTDTQYF. The DNA for the CDR3 is TGCAGCCACAAGGAGAGCACAGATACGCAGTATTTT.

This clonotype was detected many times. V and J are TRBV9 and TRBJ1-4; 8 nucleotides agree with TRBD1. Germline CDR1 is SGDLS and CDR2 is YYNGEE. Germline trimming cut 4 bases from V and 6 bases from J; bases unmatched to any gene: 11. The CDR3 consists of 16 residues. The CDR3 coding sequence is TGTGCCAGCAGCCCCAGTGACAGGGGAAGGGATGAAAAACTGTTTTTT. Translated, it gives CASSPSDRGRDEKLFF.

This clonotype was seen only once. The CDR3 DNA reads TGTGCCAGCAGCTTAGATGCTTTAGCGTGGTCGGGCACAGATACGCAGTATTTT. Translated, it gives CASSLDALAWSGTDTQYF. V gene TRBV7-2 combines with J gene TRBJ2-3; a possible D gene is TRBD2 (5 bases). V was shortened by 1 base and J by 1 base, with 18 bases between the two germline ends. Looked up from germline, CDR1 is SGHTA and CDR2 is FQGNSA. This CDR3 spans 18 amino acids.

This clonotype has ten or more counts. This chain connects TRBV6-2 or TRBV6-3 to TRBJ2-1; 7 nucleotides agree with TRBD2. Germline trimming cut 7 bases from V and 2 bases from J; bases unmatched to any gene: 11. The CDR3 contains 16 residues. Germline-derived CDR1 and CDR2 are MNHEY and SVGEGT. CDR3 in DNA: TGTGCCAGCACCCTAGCGGAGGTGGGCACCTACAATGAGCAGTTCTTC. Translating gives CASTLAEVGTYNEQFF.

This clonotype was recorded at least ten times. V usage is TRBV18 and J usage is TRBJ1-5, with no clear D. CDR3 size: 13 residues. Germline V CDR1 and CDR2: KGHSH, LQKENI. Trimming stripped 7 bases from V and 1 base from J, with 8 bases between. The CDR3 spells CASLERSNQPQHF. In DNA, the CDR3 is TGTGCCAGCTTAGAGAGGAGCAATCAGCCCCAGCATTTT.

This clonotype was detected many times. The chain links TRBV19 to TRBJ1-2; D uncertain. The CDR3 contains 15 residues. Germline CDR1 LNHDA, CDR2 SQIVND (reference sequence). Trimming removed 3 bases at V and 0 bases at J, with 11 bases between. The CDR3 DNA follows: TGTGCCAGTAGTATGGCAGTCGGAGCTAACTATGGCTACACCTTC. Its protein product is CASSMAVGANYGYTF.

This clonotype was seen ten or more times. The V and J genes are TRBV28 and TRBJ2-3, with 7 bases lining up with TRBD2. V shed 6 bases and J 3 bases; nucleotides not matched to a gene: 9. Germline lookup yields CDR1 MDHEN and CDR2 SYDVKM. The CDR3 covers 15 residues. CDR3 region: CASSPRLAGTDTQYF. The CDR3 DNA sequence: TGTGCCAGCAGCCCTAGACTAGCCGGTACAGATACGCAGTATTTT.

This clonotype has a count of ten or more. The rearrangement links TRBV7-3 to TRBJ2-7; the match to TRBD1 covers 7 bases. This CDR3 has 15 residues. The germline V gene has CDR1 SGHTA and CDR2 FQGTGA. After removal of 0 bases from V and 3 bases from J, the junction contained 5 bases not matched to a gene. For the CDR3, the DNA is TGTGCCAGCAGCTTAACGGGACAGAGCCTCTACGAGCAGTACTTC. Translating it yields CASSLTGQSLYEQYF.

This clonotype was recorded a few times. This rearrangement joins TRBV19 to TRBJ1-5; the match to TRBD1 covers 7 bases. The CDR3 is 16 amino acids. The V gene end was trimmed by 1 base and the J gene end by 4 bases; junction bases not matched to a gene: 7. In germline, CDR1 is LNHDA, CDR2 SQIVND (reference sequence). CDR3 sequence (DNA): TGTGCCAGTAGTATAGGAGGGACAGTCAGTAATCAGCCCCAGCATTTT. This gives the protein CASSIGGTVSNQPQHF.

This clonotype appeared many times. This chain uses TRBV5-6 with TRBJ2-5; D is perhaps TRBD2 (6 bases). The CDR3 runs 15 residues. The germline gives CDR1 SGHDT, CDR2 YYEEEE. V lost 4 bases, J lost 1 base, and 14 bases lay in between. CDR3 nucleotides: TGTGCCAGCAGCGGAGGGACCGGAGTCCAAGAGACCCAGTACTTC. Amino acids: CASSGGTGVQETQYF.

This chain joins TRBV12-3 or TRBV12-4 and TRBJ2-5; 10 positions agree with TRBD1. The V gene end was trimmed by 3 bases and the J gene end by 0 bases; junction bases not matched to a gene: 1. The length of the CDR3 is 15 residues. The CDR3 sequence is CASSLGQGYQETQYF. The CDR3 DNA reads as TGTGCCAGCAGTTTGGGACAGGGGTACCAAGAGACCCAGTACTTC.

This clonotype was recorded many times. J is TRBJ2-7 and V is TRBV2; TRBD2 might be the D (6 bases). CDR3 length equals 15 residues. Trimming removed 1 base at V and 0 bases at J, with 10 bases between. Germline V lookup: CDR1 SNHLY, CDR2 FYNNEI. This CDR3 reads CASSEGRGGSYEQYF. DNA for the CDR3: TGTGCCAGCAGTGAAGGGCGGGGAGGCTCCTACGAGCAGTACTTC. Variable domain in full (rest from reference TRBV2 and TRBJ2-7): EPEVTQTPSHQVTQMGQEVILRCVPISNHLYFYWYRQILGQKVEFLVSFYNNEISEKSEIFDDQFSVERPDGSNFTLKIRSTKLEDSAMYFCASSEGRGGSYEQYFGPGTRLTVT.

There are many counts of this clonotype. The chain combines TRBV11-2 with TRBJ1-1, with a weak D call TRBD1 (6 bases). This CDR3 comprises 13 residues. V was pared by 5 bases and J by 5 bases, with 12 bases between. CDR1 and CDR2 (germline): SGHAT, FQNNGV. The CDR3 protein is CASSPPGVTEAFF. The CDR3 DNA is TGTGCCAGCAGCCCCCCAGGGGTAACTGAAGCTTTCTTT.

This clonotype was counted many times. V usage is TRBV28 and J usage is TRBJ2-7; no clear D. The CDR3 loop spans 14 amino acids. Trimming took 5 bases from V and 2 from J, leaving 13 bases between them. Germline V gene lookup returns CDR1 MDHEN and CDR2 SYDVKM. CDR3 residues: CASSGKGPAYEQYF. The CDR3 DNA follows: TGTGCCAGCAGTGGAAAAGGTCCTGCCTACGAGCAGTACTTC. Supplemented by reference TRBV28 and TRBJ2-7, the full variable domain reads DVKVTQSSRYLVKRTGEKVFLECVQDMDHENMFWYRQDPGLGLRLIYFSYDVKMKEKGDIPEGYSVSREKKERFSLILESASTNQTSMYLCASSGKGPAYEQYFGPGTRLTVT.